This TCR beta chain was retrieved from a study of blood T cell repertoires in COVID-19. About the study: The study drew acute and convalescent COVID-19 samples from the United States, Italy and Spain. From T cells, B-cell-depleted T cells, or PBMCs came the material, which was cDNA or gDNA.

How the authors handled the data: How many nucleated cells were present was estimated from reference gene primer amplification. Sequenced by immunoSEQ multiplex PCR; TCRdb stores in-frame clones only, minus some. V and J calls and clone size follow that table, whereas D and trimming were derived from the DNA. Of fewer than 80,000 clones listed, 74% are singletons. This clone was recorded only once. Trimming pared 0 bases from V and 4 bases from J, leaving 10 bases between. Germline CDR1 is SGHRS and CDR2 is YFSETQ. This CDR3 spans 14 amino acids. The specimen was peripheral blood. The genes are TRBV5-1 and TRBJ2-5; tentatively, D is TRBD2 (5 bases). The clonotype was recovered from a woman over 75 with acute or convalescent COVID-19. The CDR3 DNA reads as TGCGCCAGCAGCTTGGTTCGGAGCGGAGAGACCCAGTACTTC. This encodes CASSLVRSGETQYF.